Listed below are T cell receptor beta chains from one sample, sequenced in a study of blood T cell repertoires in COVID-19. The method was immunoSEQ multiplex PCR; TCRdb's version includes in-frame clones alone and lacks a portion of them. The table shows under 300,000 clones, with roughly nine tenths occurring only once. Source material: peripheral blood. The receptors here all came from a woman aged 40 to 50 who had recovered from COVID-19. Both conserved end residues are part of each CDR3. A D gene is named only where the DNA matches it firmly. Not all rows give a size; the values are once, few, many and, for expanded clones, a class.

d_call: -; j_call: TRBJ2-7; v_call: TRBV27; clone_size: few; cdr3_nt: TGTGCCAGCAGTTCCGTGGGCCATACCTACGAGCAGTACTTC; cdr3_aa: CASSSVGHTYEQYF
d_call: TRBD2; j_call: TRBJ2-1; v_call: TRBV9; clone_size: many; cdr3_nt: TGTGCCAGCAGCGGACCGCGGGAGGGAGTGAAGCAGTTCTTC; cdr3_aa: CASSGPREGVKQFF
d_call: TRBD2; j_call: TRBJ2-1; v_call: TRBV5-1; clone_size: -; cdr3_nt: TGCGCCACCAAACGGGAGGTTTACAATGAGCAGTTCTTC; cdr3_aa: CATKREVYNEQFF
d_call: TRBD2; j_call: TRBJ2-3; v_call: TRBV7-3; clone_size: -; cdr3_nt: TGTGCCAGCAGCTTAGAGCCCAGCGGGAGGGCCGAAGATACGCAGTATTTT; cdr3_aa: CASSLEPSGRAEDTQYF
d_call: -; j_call: TRBJ2-7; v_call: TRBV7-9; clone_size: -; cdr3_nt: TGTGCCAGCAGCTTAGTAGATGAGCAGTACTTC; cdr3_aa: CASSLVDEQYF
d_call: TRBD1; j_call: TRBJ1-2; v_call: TRBV7-2; clone_size: -; cdr3_nt: TGTGCCAGCAGCTCCGAAGTGGGACAGAATAACTATGGCTACACCTTC; cdr3_aa: CASSSEVGQNNYGYTF
d_call: TRBD1; j_call: TRBJ2-5; v_call: TRBV3-1/TRBV3-2; clone_size: once; cdr3_nt: TGTGCCAGCACTCCATCAGGGGGCCGGGAGACCCAGTACTTC; cdr3_aa: CASTPSGGRETQYF
d_call: -; j_call: TRBJ1-5; v_call: TRBV28; clone_size: -; cdr3_nt: TGTGCCAGCAGTTTATCGGGGCAGCCCCAGCATTTT; cdr3_aa: CASSLSGQPQHF
d_call: TRBD2; j_call: TRBJ2-1; v_call: TRBV9; clone_size: -; cdr3_nt: TGTGCCAGCAGCGTAGGTCCCAGCGGGGCCTACAATGAGCAGTTCTTC; cdr3_aa: CASSVGPSGAYNEQFF
d_call: TRBD1; j_call: TRBJ2-5; v_call: TRBV27; clone_size: -; cdr3_nt: TGTGCCAGCAGGACAGGGCAGGTGGAGACCCAGTACTTC; cdr3_aa: CASRTGQVETQYF
d_call: -; j_call: TRBJ1-6; v_call: TRBV30; clone_size: -; cdr3_nt: TGTGCCTGGAGCGATACCGTCGGTAATTCACCCCTCCACTTT; cdr3_aa: CAWSDTVGNSPLHF
d_call: TRBD1; j_call: TRBJ1-5; v_call: TRBV5-5; clone_size: -; cdr3_nt: TGTGCCAGCAGCTCCGCACAGGGGGCTGGCAATCAGCCCCAGCATTTT; cdr3_aa: CASSSAQGAGNQPQHF
d_call: -; j_call: TRBJ1-4; v_call: TRBV24-1; clone_size: -; cdr3_nt: TGTGCCACCAGTGACCGAGGGGGAACCGGGGAAAAACTGTTTTTT; cdr3_aa: CATSDRGGTGEKLFF
d_call: TRBD2; j_call: TRBJ2-7; v_call: TRBV3-1/TRBV3-2; clone_size: few; cdr3_nt: TGTGCCAGCACCCCAGGTCCCGGGACTAGCGGATACGAGCAGTACTTC; cdr3_aa: CASTPGPGTSGYEQYF
d_call: -; j_call: TRBJ1-1; v_call: TRBV2; clone_size: -; cdr3_nt: TGTGCCAGCAGTGTCTACCAGAACACTGAAGCTTTCTTT; cdr3_aa: CASSVYQNTEAFF
d_call: -; j_call: TRBJ1-1; v_call: TRBV11-2; clone_size: -; cdr3_nt: TGTGCCAGCAGCCTAATACAGGGTCCAAACACTGAAGCTTTCTTT; cdr3_aa: CASSLIQGPNTEAFF
d_call: -; j_call: TRBJ2-7; v_call: TRBV27; clone_size: -; cdr3_nt: TGTGCCAGCAGCCCAGGGGGGCACTACGAGCAGTACTTC; cdr3_aa: CASSPGGHYEQYF
d_call: TRBD2; j_call: TRBJ2-2; v_call: TRBV11-3; clone_size: -; cdr3_nt: TGTGCCAGCAGCTCGGGTCTAGCGGGAGGGGACACCGGGGAGCTGTTTTTT; cdr3_aa: CASSSGLAGGDTGELFF
d_call: -; j_call: TRBJ2-2; v_call: TRBV6-1; clone_size: -; cdr3_nt: TGTGCCAGCACGGAGGGTGCTAACACCGGGGAGCTGTTTTTT; cdr3_aa: CASTEGANTGELFF
d_call: -; j_call: TRBJ2-2; v_call: TRBV28; clone_size: -; cdr3_nt: TGTGCCAGCAGGCTTGAAGGGGCGAACACCGGGGAGCTGTTTTTT; cdr3_aa: CASRLEGANTGELFF
d_call: -; j_call: TRBJ2-7; v_call: TRBV6-2/TRBV6-3; clone_size: few; cdr3_nt: TGTGCCAGCAGTTTGGCAGACAGTTCCTACGAGCAGTACTTC; cdr3_aa: CASSLADSSYEQYF
d_call: TRBD1; j_call: TRBJ1-4; v_call: TRBV5-1; clone_size: -; cdr3_nt: TGCGCCAGCAGCTTGGGGGCAGGGGGCGCACCGGGAACTAATGAAAAACTGTTTTTT; cdr3_aa: CASSLGAGGAPGTNEKLFF
d_call: -; j_call: TRBJ2-5; v_call: TRBV10-3; clone_size: -; cdr3_nt: TGTGCCATCAGTGTTGGGCCGCGAGCTAGCGAGACCCAGTACTTC; cdr3_aa: CAISVGPRASETQYF
d_call: TRBD1; j_call: TRBJ2-5; v_call: TRBV7-3; clone_size: -; cdr3_nt: TGTGCCAGCAGCCGGACAGGGGGCAAGGAGACCCAGTACTTC; cdr3_aa: CASSRTGGKETQYF
d_call: TRBD2; j_call: TRBJ2-3; v_call: TRBV5-1; clone_size: -; cdr3_nt: TGCGCCAGCAGCCGCGGACTAGCGGGAAGTGGAGGGGGCACAGATACGCAGTATTTT; cdr3_aa: CASSRGLAGSGGGTDTQYF
d_call: -; j_call: TRBJ2-5; v_call: TRBV3-1/TRBV3-2; clone_size: -; cdr3_nt: TGTGCCAGCAGCCAAGGTCAAACGCGAGCAGGGCAAGAGACCCAGTACTTC; cdr3_aa: CASSQGQTRAGQETQYF
d_call: TRBD1; j_call: TRBJ2-2; v_call: TRBV24-1; clone_size: -; cdr3_nt: TGTGCCACCAGTGATCCCCCTCCGACAGGGGCAAAAACCGGGGAGCTGTTTTTT; cdr3_aa: CATSDPPPTGAKTGELFF
d_call: TRBD1; j_call: TRBJ2-2; v_call: TRBV7-9; clone_size: -; cdr3_nt: TGTGCCAGCAGCTTAGCACAGGGGGACACCGGGGAGCTGTTTTTT; cdr3_aa: CASSLAQGDTGELFF
d_call: -; j_call: TRBJ1-1; v_call: TRBV7-9; clone_size: -; cdr3_nt: TGTGCCAGCAGCCCACGACACGAGGGCACTGAAGCTTTCTTT; cdr3_aa: CASSPRHEGTEAFF
d_call: TRBD1; j_call: TRBJ1-1; v_call: TRBV7-2; clone_size: -; cdr3_nt: TGTGCCAGCAGCTTAGGGATCGGGACAGGGGGCACTGAAGCTTTCTTT; cdr3_aa: CASSLGIGTGGTEAFF
d_call: TRBD2; j_call: TRBJ2-7; v_call: TRBV11-2; clone_size: -; cdr3_nt: TGTGCCAGCAGCTTAGAGTACGGGGACTACCCCTACGAGCAGTACTTC; cdr3_aa: CASSLEYGDYPYEQYF
d_call: TRBD2; j_call: TRBJ2-1; v_call: TRBV7-2; clone_size: -; cdr3_nt: TGTGCCAGCAGCTCTAGCGGGAATGAGCAGTTCTTC; cdr3_aa: CASSSSGNEQFF
d_call: -; j_call: TRBJ2-1; v_call: TRBV10-2; clone_size: -; cdr3_nt: TGCGCCAGCAGTCGGAATGAGCAGTTCTTC; cdr3_aa: CASSRNEQFF
d_call: TRBD2; j_call: TRBJ2-1; v_call: TRBV7-3; clone_size: -; cdr3_nt: TGTGCCAGCAGCTTACTAGCGGGGAGTTACAATGAGCAGTTCTTC; cdr3_aa: CASSLLAGSYNEQFF
d_call: -; j_call: TRBJ1-1; v_call: TRBV5-4; clone_size: -; cdr3_nt: TGTGCCAGCAGCTTACCGTGGGAGGGAACTGAAGCTTTCTTT; cdr3_aa: CASSLPWEGTEAFF
d_call: -; j_call: TRBJ2-5; v_call: TRBV12-3/TRBV12-4; clone_size: -; cdr3_nt: TGTGCCAGCAGTCCACCCGCCGCCGGGGGGCCGCACTTC; cdr3_aa: CASSPPAAGGPHF
d_call: -; j_call: TRBJ1-2; v_call: TRBV6-5; clone_size: -; cdr3_nt: TGTGCCAGCAGGCGCCCCAGGGAGGGAGTAGGGGGCTACACCTTC; cdr3_aa: CASRRPREGVGGYTF
d_call: TRBD2; j_call: TRBJ2-3; v_call: TRBV6-5; clone_size: -; cdr3_nt: TGTGCCAGCACCCCGGGACTAGCGGTTGATTTGTATTTT; cdr3_aa: CASTPGLAVDLYF
d_call: TRBD1; j_call: TRBJ2-2; v_call: TRBV9; clone_size: few; cdr3_nt: TGTGCCAGCAGCGTAGACCTCCCCGTCTGCGCGTGGGGGACAGGGATTTCCGGGGAGCTGTTTTTT; cdr3_aa: CASSVDLPVCAWGTGISGELFF
d_call: TRBD1; j_call: TRBJ1-1; v_call: TRBV29-1; clone_size: -; cdr3_nt: TGCAGCGTGGGGACAGGGCAGGGAGCTTTCTTT; cdr3_aa: CSVGTGQGAFF
d_call: TRBD2; j_call: TRBJ2-5; v_call: TRBV19; clone_size: -; cdr3_nt: TGTGCCAGTACCACCGGACTAGCGGGAGGCTTAGAGACCCAGTACTTC; cdr3_aa: CASTTGLAGGLETQYF
d_call: TRBD2; j_call: TRBJ2-7; v_call: TRBV6-1; clone_size: -; cdr3_nt: TGTGCCAGCAGTGAAACTAGCGATAGACCCTACGAGCAGTACTTC; cdr3_aa: CASSETSDRPYEQYF
d_call: -; j_call: TRBJ1-6; v_call: TRBV30; clone_size: -; cdr3_nt: TGTGCCTTCACCGGGGACTCCCCGACAAATCATTCACCCCTCCACTTT; cdr3_aa: CAFTGDSPTNHSPLHF
d_call: -; j_call: TRBJ2-1; v_call: TRBV5-1; clone_size: -; cdr3_nt: TGCGCCAGCAGCTTGGTTAAAACAGGGCGAGCCTACAATGAGCAGTTCTTC; cdr3_aa: CASSLVKTGRAYNEQFF
d_call: -; j_call: TRBJ2-1; v_call: TRBV19; clone_size: -; cdr3_nt: TGTGCCAGTAGTATGGGACTTCGGGGGACGAATGAGCAGTTCTTC; cdr3_aa: CASSMGLRGTNEQFF
d_call: -; j_call: TRBJ2-5; v_call: TRBV18; clone_size: -; cdr3_nt: TGTGCCAGCTCACTGGATAAGGGGATCGAGACCCAGTACTTC; cdr3_aa: CASSLDKGIETQYF
d_call: -; j_call: TRBJ2-7; v_call: TRBV15; clone_size: -; cdr3_nt: TGTGCCACCAGCAGAGGCCGGAGCTCCTACGAGCAGTACTTC; cdr3_aa: CATSRGRSSYEQYF
d_call: TRBD2; j_call: TRBJ2-7; v_call: TRBV6-1; clone_size: -; cdr3_nt: TGTGCCAGCAGTGAATTAGCGGGACCCTACGAGCAGTACTTC; cdr3_aa: CASSELAGPYEQYF